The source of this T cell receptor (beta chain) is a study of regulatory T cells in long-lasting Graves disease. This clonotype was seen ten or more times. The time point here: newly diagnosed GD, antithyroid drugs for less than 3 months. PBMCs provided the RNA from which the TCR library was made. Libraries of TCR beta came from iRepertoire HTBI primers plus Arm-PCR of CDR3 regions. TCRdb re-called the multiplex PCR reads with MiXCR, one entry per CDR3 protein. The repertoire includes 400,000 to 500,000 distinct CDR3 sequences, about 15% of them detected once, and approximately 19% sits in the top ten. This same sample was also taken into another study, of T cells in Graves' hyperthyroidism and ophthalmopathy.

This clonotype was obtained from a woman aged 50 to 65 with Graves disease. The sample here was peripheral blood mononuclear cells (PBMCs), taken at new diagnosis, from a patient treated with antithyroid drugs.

The CDR3 spells CASNTGQRYNEQFF. The CDR3 DNA follows: TGTGCCAGCAACACGGGACAGAGATACAATGAGCAGTTCTTC. The chain recombines TRBV2 with TRBJ2-1; 7 positions match TRBD1. The CDR3 contains 14 residues. The J segment lost 4 bases and the V segment lost 7 bases, leaving 7 bases of the junction unmatched. Germline CDR1 reads SNHLY; CDR2 reads FYNNEI.